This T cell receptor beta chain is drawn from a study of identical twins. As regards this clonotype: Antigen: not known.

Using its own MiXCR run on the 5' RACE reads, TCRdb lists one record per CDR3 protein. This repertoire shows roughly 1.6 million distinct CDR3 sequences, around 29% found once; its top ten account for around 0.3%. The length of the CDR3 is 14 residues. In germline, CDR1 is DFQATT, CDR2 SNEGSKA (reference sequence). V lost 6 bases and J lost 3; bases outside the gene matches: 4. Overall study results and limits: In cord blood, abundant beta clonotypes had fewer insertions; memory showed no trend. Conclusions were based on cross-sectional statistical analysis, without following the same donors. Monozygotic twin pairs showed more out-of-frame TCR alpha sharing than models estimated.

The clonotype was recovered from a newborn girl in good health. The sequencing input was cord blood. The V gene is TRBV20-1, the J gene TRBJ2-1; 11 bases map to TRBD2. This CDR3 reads CSALAGGIYNEQFF. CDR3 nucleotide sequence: TGCAGTGCCTTAGCGGGGGGGATCTACAATGAGCAGTTCTTC.